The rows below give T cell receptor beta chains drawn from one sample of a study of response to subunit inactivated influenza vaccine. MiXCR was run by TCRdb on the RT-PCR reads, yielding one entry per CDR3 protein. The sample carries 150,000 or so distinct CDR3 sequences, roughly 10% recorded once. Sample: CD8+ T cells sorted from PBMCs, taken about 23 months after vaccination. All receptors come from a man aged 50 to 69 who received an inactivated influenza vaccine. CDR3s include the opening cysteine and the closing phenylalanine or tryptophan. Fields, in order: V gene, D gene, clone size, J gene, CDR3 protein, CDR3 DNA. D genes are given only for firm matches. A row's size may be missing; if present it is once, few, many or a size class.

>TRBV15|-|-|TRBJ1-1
CATSRVWGLTEAFF
TGTGCCACCAGCAGAGTCTGGGGGCTTACTGAAGCTTTCTTT
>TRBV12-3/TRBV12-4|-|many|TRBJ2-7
CASSLVEAYEQYF
TGTGCCAGCAGTTTGGTCGAGGCCTACGAGCAGTACTTC
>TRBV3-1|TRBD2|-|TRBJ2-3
CACSQDLLAGVTDTQYF
TGTGCCTGCAGCCAAGATCTGCTAGCGGGGGTCACAGATACGCAGTATTTT
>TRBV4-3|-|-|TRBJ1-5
CASSQDETGSQPQHF
TGCGCCAGCAGCCAAGATGAGACAGGCAGTCAGCCCCAGCATTTT
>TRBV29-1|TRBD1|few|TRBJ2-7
CSVEEGTPGQRPYEQYF
TGCAGCGTTGAAGAGGGGACCCCGGGACAGAGGCCCTACGAGCAGTACTTC
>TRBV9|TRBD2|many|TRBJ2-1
CASSVGGTSYSEQFF
TGTGCCAGCAGCGTAGGTGGGACTAGCTATTCTGAGCAGTTCTTC
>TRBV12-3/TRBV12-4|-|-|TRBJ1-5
CASSFGPSQPQHF
TGTGCCAGCAGTTTCGGTCCTAGTCAGCCCCAGCATTTT
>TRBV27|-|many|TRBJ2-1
CASNSQGLVSYNEQFF
TGTGCCAGCAATTCACAGGGACTCGTATCCTACAATGAGCAGTTCTTC
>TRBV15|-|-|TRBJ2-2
CATSRFGAGELFF
TGTGCCACCAGCAGGTTCGGGGCCGGGGAGCTGTTTTTT
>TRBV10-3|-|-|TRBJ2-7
CAISESAQGYEQYF
TGTGCCATCAGTGAGTCAGCTCAGGGCTACGAGCAGTACTTC
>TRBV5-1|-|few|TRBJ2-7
CASSLEQGGEQYF
TGCGCCAGCAGCTTGGAACAGGGTGGAGAGCAGTACTTC
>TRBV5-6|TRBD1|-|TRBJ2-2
CASGQGTATGELFF
TGTGCCAGCGGCCAGGGGACAGCCACCGGGGAGCTGTTTTTT
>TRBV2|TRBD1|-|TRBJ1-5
CASSAPTGGGNQPQHF
TGTGCCAGCAGTGCCCCGACAGGGGGTGGCAATCAGCCCCAGCATTTT
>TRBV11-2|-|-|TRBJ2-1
CASSLLYGPRDEQFF
TGTGCCAGCAGCTTATTGTACGGCCCCCGCGATGAGCAGTTCTTC
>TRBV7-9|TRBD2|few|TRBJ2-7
CASSLWGSGDPDEQYF
TGTGCCAGCAGCTTGTGGGGCAGCGGGGACCCAGACGAGCAGTACTTC
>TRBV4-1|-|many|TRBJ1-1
CASSQWLGDTEAFF
TGCGCCAGCAGCCAATGGTTAGGGGACACTGAAGCTTTCTTT